What follows are 21 T cell receptor beta chains derived from one specimen sequenced in a study of blood T cell repertoires in COVID-19. Clones were sequenced by immunoSEQ multiplex PCR, and TCRdb holds only the in-frame ones, with some missing. The table shows 120,000 to 150,000 clones, with approximately 84% occurring only once. Sequencing was carried out using PBMCs or T cells enriched from blood (not recorded which). All receptors derive from a woman aged 45-65 years with acute COVID-19.

The rearrangement uses TRBV3-1 (or the pseudogene TRBV3-2) and TRBJ1-2; D is undetermined. The CDR3 consists of 12 residues. Trimming cost V 6 bases and J 3 bases, with 8 bases left between them. From germline, CDR1 is LGHDT and CDR2 YNNKEL (reference sequence). In DNA, the CDR3 is TGTGCCAGCAGTCACCGGGACTATGGCTACACCTTC. Amino acids: CASSHRDYGYTF.

CDR3 loop: CASSIDEGLAGGVGEQYF. The CDR3, as DNA: TGTGCCAGTAGTATAGATGAGGGGCTAGCGGGAGGCGTTGGCGAGCAGTACTTC. The rearrangement links TRBV19 to TRBJ2-7, with 11 bases identical to TRBD2. The CDR3 has 18 residues. J lost 6 bases, V lost 0 bases, and 13 bases had no gene match. CDR1 is LNHDA, CDR2 SQIVND, per germline (reference sequence).

The chain couples TRBV9 to TRBJ2-4; 8 bases are a match to TRBD1. The CDR3 extends over 19 amino acids. Germline assignment: CDR1 SGDLS and CDR2 YYNGEE. Trimming cost V 4 bases and J 1 base; bases outside gene matches: 16. Written as DNA, the CDR3 is TGTGCCAGCAGCCCTCACGGACAGGGCGGACTCTTGGCCAAAAACATTCAGTACTTC. This translates into CASSPHGQGGLLAKNIQYF. Looking up the rest from reference TRBV9 and TRBJ2-4 gives the full variable domain: DSGVTQTPKHLITATGQRVTLRCSPRSGDLSVYWYQQSLDQGLQFLIQYYNGEERAKGNILERFSAQQFPDLHSELNLSSLELGDSALYFCASSPHGQGGLLAKNIQYFGAGTRLSVL.

The chain joins TRBV18 to TRBJ1-1; 7 positions agree with TRBD1. This CDR3 contains 15 residues. The germline gives CDR1 KGHSH, CDR2 LQKENI. V was clipped by 2 bases and J by 1 base; unmatched bases: 4. The DNA of the CDR3 is TGTGCCAGCTCACCAGGGGACAGTAGGAACACTGAAGCTTTCTTT. Amino acid sequence: CASSPGDSRNTEAFF.

This clone was counted a single time. V usage is TRBV19 and J usage is TRBJ1-1; unclear D gene. Deletions cut 7 bases from V and 4 bases from J, with 19 bases between. In germline, CDR1 is LNHDA, CDR2 SQIVND (reference sequence). CDR3 size: 15 residues. DNA of the CDR3: TGTGCCAGTATCCCCCCGGGGAGGACGTCCACTGAAGCTTTCTTT. Encoded protein: CASIPPGRTSTEAFF.

The chain employs TRBV9 and TRBJ2-3, with 14 bases that match TRBD2. V shed 4 bases and J 1 base; nucleotides not matched to a gene: 14. CDR3 size: 20 residues. Germline V gene data show CDR1 as SGDLS and CDR2 as YYNGEE. As DNA, the CDR3 is TGTGCCAGCAGCACTCCTCCACCGGGACTAGCGGGAGTAGGCACAGATACGCAGTATTTT. Its protein product is CASSTPPPGLAGVGTDTQYF.

The chain has TRBV18 and TRBJ1-4, with D possibly being TRBD1 (6 bases). The CDR3 extends over 15 amino acids. The germline CDR1 and CDR2 sequences are KGHSH and LQKENI. With 4 bases removed from V and 10 bases from J, the gap between germline ends came to 19 bases. Here the CDR3 DNA reads TGTGCCAGCTCACTTTCTACAGGGCCCTTAGGAAAACTGTTTTTT. This sequence encodes CASSLSTGPLGKLFF.

The chain is built from TRBV9 and TRBJ1-6; a possible D gene is TRBD1 (6 bases). The CDR3 sequence is 16 residues long. Germline-derived CDR1 and CDR2 are SGDLS and YYNGEE. V was cut by 4 bases and J by 7 bases, with 18 bases left in between. The CDR3 is CASSPQGSGSNSPLHF. The CDR3 coding sequence is TGTGCCAGCAGCCCCCAGGGGTCGGGGTCCAATTCACCCCTCCACTTT.

The CDR3 DNA reads TGTGCCAGCATGTCCCAGGGTCCGCCCCAGCATTTT. It encodes CASMSQGPPQHF. The gene calls are TRBV2 and TRBJ1-5, with D maybe TRBD1 (5 bases). The length of the CDR3 is 12 residues. V lost 7 bases to trimming and J lost 9 bases, with 13 bases between them. CDR1 and CDR2 (germline): SNHLY, FYNNEI.

The table lists this clone with a count of one. The DNA for the CDR3 is TGTGCCAGCAGACCAGGGAGGTACGCTAATGAAAAACTGTTTTTT. It encodes CASRPGRYANEKLFF. The chain couples TRBV11-1 to TRBJ1-4, with D possibly TRBD1 on 5 matching bases. Trimming took 6 bases from V and 3 from J, leaving 14 bases between them. This CDR3 spans 15 amino acids. CDR1 is SGHAT, CDR2 FQDESV, per germline (reference sequence). Looking up the rest from reference TRBV11-1 and TRBJ1-4 gives the full variable domain: EAEVAQSPRYKITEKSQAVAFWCDPISGHATLYWYRQILGQGPELLVQFQDESVVDDSQLPKDRFSAERLKGVDSTLKIQPAELGDSAMYLCASRPGRYANEKLFFGSGTQLSVL.

This rearrangement joins TRBV29-1 to TRBJ1-2; tentatively, D is TRBD1 (5 bases). V was cut by 3 bases and J by 6 bases, with 17 bases left in between. This CDR3 is built from 14 residues. Germline V gene lookup returns CDR1 SQVTM and CDR2 ANQGSEA. CDR3 bases: TGCAGCGTTGATGCAGGGAACGTTGAGAATGGCTACACCTTC. This gives the protein CSVDAGNVENGYTF.

The chain couples TRBV2 to TRBJ1-5; 8 bases are a match to TRBD1. The V gene's germline CDR1 is SNHLY and CDR2 FYNNEI. The V gene end was trimmed by 6 bases and the J gene end by 4 bases; junction bases not matched to a gene: 5. The CDR3 runs to 14 residues. CDR3 nucleotide sequence: TGTGCCAGCAGACGACAGGGGATTAATCAGCCCCAGCATTTT. This encodes CASRRQGINQPQHF.

This rearrangement joins TRBV6-5 to TRBJ2-1; D might be TRBD2 (6 bases). The CDR3 is made up of 13 amino acids. Trimming left V 6 bases short and J 7 bases short, with 13 bases between. Germline V gene data show CDR1 as MNHEY and CDR2 as SVGAGI. The CDR3 DNA follows: TGTGCCAGCAGAGCGGCGGGAAGGAATGAGCAGTTCTTC. Encoded protein: CASRAAGRNEQFF.

This chain links TRBV11-3 with TRBJ1-1, with 7 bases that match TRBD1. CDR3 length: 15 amino acids. J lost 2 bases, V lost 6 bases, and 9 bases had no gene match. Looked up from germline, CDR1 is SGHNT and CDR2 is YENEEA. This chain's CDR3 is CASSRQGRGNTEAFF. For the CDR3, the DNA is TGTGCCAGCAGTCGACAGGGCCGTGGTAACACTGAAGCTTTCTTT.

The V and J genes are TRBV28 and TRBJ1-2; D is unclear. This CDR3 has 16 residues. The V gene lost 5 bases and the J gene lost 4 bases, with 20 bases spanning the gap. Germline V CDR1 and CDR2: MDHEN, SYDVKM. CDR3 coding DNA: TGTGCCAGCAGTCCACCCATCCCAGGAGGATCCTATGGCTACACCTTC. Translated, it gives CASSPPIPGGSYGYTF.

The rearrangement uses TRBV2 and TRBJ2-7; TRBD2 is a possible D gene (6 bases). CDR3 length equals 15 residues. Germline assignment: CDR1 SNHLY and CDR2 FYNNEI. The CDR3: CASLTRDSYSYEQYF. The DNA for the CDR3 is TGTGCGAGCTTGACTCGGGACTCCTATTCCTACGAGCAGTACTTC.

The V call is TRBV27, the J call TRBJ1-4; 7 nucleotides align to TRBD1. The CDR3 has 14 amino acids. With V trimmed by 5 bases and J by 4 bases, 4 bases remained unmatched. The germline V gene encodes CDR1 MNHEY and CDR2 SMNVEV (reference sequence). The CDR3 coding sequence is TGTGCCAGCAGTCCGGGACAGCATAATGAAAAACTGTTTTTT. As protein: CASSPGQHNEKLFF.

The genes are TRBV19 and TRBJ1-4; a possible D gene is TRBD1 (5 bases). The CDR3 runs to 15 residues. From germline, CDR1 is LNHDA and CDR2 SQIVND (reference sequence). V was cut by 7 bases and J by 0 bases, with 12 bases left in between. The CDR3 DNA reads as TGTGCCAGTAACCTGGGGGGTGCAACTAATGAAAAACTGTTTTTT. It codes for CASNLGGATNEKLFF.

The rearrangement links TRBV4-2 to TRBJ1-6; D might be TRBD1 (6 bases). The CDR3 spans 16 residues. Deletions cut 4 bases from V and 4 bases from J, with 14 bases between. CDR1 is LGHNA and CDR2 is YNFKEQ in the germline V gene. The CDR3 bases are TGTGCCAGCAGCCTAGCCGAGGACAGATATAATTCACCCCTCCACTTT. Its protein product is CASSLAEDRYNSPLHF.

The genes are TRBV21-1 and TRBJ2-3; no DNA check was done on the table's D call, TRBD1. TRBV21-1 is termed a pseudogene. The CDR3 loop spans 15 amino acids. The CDR3 here is CATEAGGYSPDTQYF. The CDR3 DNA reads as TGTGCCACGGAGGCAGGGGGTTACTCCCCAGATACGCAGTATTTT.

This clone has only one observation. V gene TRBV3-1 (or the pseudogene TRBV3-2) combines with J gene TRBJ2-7, with TRBD1 matching over 7 bases. J was trimmed by 3 bases and V by 0 bases; bases with no gene match: 8. The CDR3 runs to 16 residues. Germline V gene data show CDR1 as LGHDT and CDR2 as YNNKEL (reference sequence). The CDR3 coding sequence is TGTGCCAGCAGCCAAGATGGGACAGCCATGGGCTACGAGCAGTACTTC. Translating it yields CASSQDGTAMGYEQYF.